Following are 28 T cell receptor beta chains from one sample sequenced in a study of blood T cells in healthy people across ages. With a J-beta primer mix and a sample-barcoded 5' primer, a second PCR ran roughly 6 to 12 cycles. TCRdb used MiXCR to reprocess the 5' RACE reads, holding one entry per CDR3 protein. The table records around 1,500,000 distinct CDR3 sequences, 25% to 30% of them present only once. Input material: blood. The receptors originated from a woman aged 25 to 45 in good health.

The J gene is TRBJ2-7, the V gene TRBV14; 8 positions agree with TRBD1. The V and J ends lost 4 bases and 2 bases, in that order; junction bases with no gene match: 19. This CDR3 comprises 19 residues. Germline-derived CDR1 and CDR2 are SGHDN and FVKESK. Here the CDR3 reads CASSPRLGFRQGPTYEQYF. In DNA, the CDR3 is TGTGCCAGCAGCCCCCGGCTGGGCTTTCGACAGGGGCCCACCTACGAGCAGTACTTC.

The table lists this clonotype with many counts. This chain uses TRBV4-3 with TRBJ2-5; D is perhaps TRBD1 or TRBD2 (5 bases each). V was clipped by 1 base and J by 7 bases, with 13 bases between them. CDR3 size: 14 residues. Germline loops: CDR1 LGHNA, CDR2 YSLEER. CDR3 DNA: TGCGCCAGCAGCCAAGTCGGGACCCGGGGGACCCAGTACTTC. This encodes CASSQVGTRGTQYF.

A word on this clonotype: At one end the junction does not follow the germline gene, possibly because of a read error. The chain uses TRBV7-9 and TRBJ2-7, with unresolved D. In germline, CDR1 is SEHNR, CDR2 FQNEAQ (reference sequence). This CDR3 contains 12 residues. The CDR3, as DNA: TGTACCAGCAGCTCGGACCACTACGAGCAGTACTTC. This gives the protein CTSSSDHYEQYF.

Ten or more counts support this clonotype. The rearrangement joins TRBV3-1 to TRBJ2-7; TRBD1 might be the D (6 bases). The germline V gene encodes CDR1 LGHDT and CDR2 YNNKEL (reference sequence). The CDR3 is made up of 13 amino acids. The V end was cut by 10 bases, the J end by 6 bases, with 19 bases between. CDR3 in DNA: TGTGCCACCCGGGACAAGATTGCTACCGAGCAGTACTTC. This codes for CATRDKIATEQYF.

On this clonotype: One junction end disagrees with the germline gene, perhaps due to a read error. This chain uses TRBV5-1 with TRBJ1-2; 10 positions agree with TRBD1. This CDR3 comprises 15 residues. In germline, CDR1 is SGHRS, CDR2 YFSETQ. DNA for the CDR3: TGCGCCGGCAGCTATTACCGGGACAGGGGTTGGGGCTACACCTTC. Translation: CAGSYYRDRGWGYTF.

In the case of this clonotype: A much larger clone is a single base away; this may be a read error. The rearrangement links TRBV29-1 to TRBJ2-3; TRBD2 is a possible D gene (6 bases). Per germline, CDR1 SQVTM and CDR2 ANQGSEA. The CDR3 has 13 amino acids. As DNA, the CDR3 is TGCAACCCTCGGTCGGCGGGAACAGATACGCAGTATTTT. Translation gives CNPRSAGTDTQYF.

Comments on this clonotype: A read error may be the cause here, since a much bigger clone is one base away. This chain uses TRBV5-5 with TRBJ2-3, with unresolved D. The ends were cut back, 1 base at V and 8 bases at J, with 17 bases in the middle. The CDR3 has 15 amino acids. CDR1 SGHKS and CDR2 YYEKEE come from the germline V gene (reference sequence). CDR3 amino acids: CASSLNVVELGTQYF. The CDR3 DNA is TGTGCCAGCAGCTTGAATGTCGTTGAGCTAGGTACGCAGTATTTT.

This clonotype showed up many times. The V call is TRBV5-5, the J call TRBJ2-1; 9 nucleotides align to TRBD2. The V gene end was trimmed by 0 bases and the J gene end by 8 bases; junction bases not matched to a gene: 9. Germline CDR1 reads SGHKS; CDR2 reads YYEKEE (reference sequence). The CDR3 length is 16 residues. This CDR3 is CASSLGVAGARDEQFF. The DNA for the CDR3 is TGTGCCAGCAGCTTGGGAGTAGCGGGGGCGAGGGATGAGCAGTTCTTC.

This clonotype was counted at least ten times. J is TRBJ2-3 and V is TRBV7-9, with 8 bases that match TRBD2. Germline V gene sequence: CDR1 SEHNR, CDR2 FQNEAQ (reference sequence). Unmatched junction bases numbered 5, after V lost 5 bases and J lost 1 base. This CDR3 comprises 15 residues. CDR3 bases: TGTGCCAGCAGCCCCGCTAGCGGGCGCACAGATACGCAGTATTTT. This codes for CASSPASGRTDTQYF.

This clonotype showed up just a few times. The CDR3 nucleotides read TGCAGTGCCGCAAGGCCAGGGGGCCTGGATGAGCAGTTCTTC. It encodes CSAARPGGLDEQFF. The J gene is TRBJ2-1, the V gene TRBV20-1; 8 bases map to TRBD1. From germline, CDR1 is DFQATT and CDR2 SNEGSKA (reference sequence). The junction had 12 bases not matched to a gene; V was cut back by 6 bases and J by 8 bases. The CDR3 spans 14 residues.

The chain carries TRBV7-2 and TRBJ1-5, with TRBD1 as a possible D gene (5 bases). CDR1 and CDR2 from the germline V gene are SGHTA and FQGNSA. V lost 1 base and J lost 3, with 10 bases in between. This CDR3 has 15 amino acids. This chain's CDR3 is CASSLGQLNNQPQHF. In DNA form, the CDR3 reads TGTGCCAGCAGCTTAGGACAGCTTAACAATCAGCCCCAGCATTTT.

The chain uses TRBV20-1 and TRBJ1-4; the D gene is possibly TRBD1 (5 bases). Looked up from germline, CDR1 is DFQATT and CDR2 is SNEGSKA (reference sequence). The CDR3 is 15 amino acids. V lost 0 bases, J lost 7 bases, and 15 bases lay in between. CDR3 sequence (DNA): TGCAGTGCTAGAGACCCGGGACGGCGGAGTGAAAAACTGTTTTTT. Residues: CSARDPGRRSEKLFF.

This chain connects TRBV27 to TRBJ2-7; no reliable D call. The J call may be faulty, since TRBJ2-5 better matches the DNA end. This CDR3 has 14 amino acids. Germline V CDR1 and CDR2: MNHEY, SMNVEV (reference sequence). The DNA of the CDR3 is TGTGCCAGCAAATGGGCAGAAGGTACAGAGACCCAGTACTTC. Translation gives CASKWAEGTETQYF.

The chain links TRBV28 to TRBJ2-7; D possibly corresponds to TRBD2 (6 bases). Germline V gene lookup returns CDR1 MDHEN and CDR2 SYDVKM. This CDR3 comprises 14 residues. Trimming removed 7 bases from V and 4 bases from J, with 17 bases in between. The CDR3 region has the DNA TGTGCCAGCACCTTCCCCGGCGGAGGGTACGAGCAGTACTTC. It yields the protein CASTFPGGGYEQYF.

This chain connects TRBV7-2 to TRBJ2-5, with 8 bases that match TRBD2. V trimming: 2 bases; J trimming: 0 bases; junction bases outside the gene matches: 5. The V gene's germline CDR1 is SGHTA and CDR2 FQGNSA. This CDR3 spans 16 amino acids. This CDR3 reads CASSLKARGDQETQYF. The CDR3 DNA reads as TGTGCCAGCAGCTTAAAGGCGCGGGGGGACCAAGAGACCCAGTACTTC.

This chain links TRBV2 with TRBJ2-7, with 7 bases fitting TRBD1. This CDR3 has 16 amino acids. After removal of 6 bases from V and 1 base from J, the junction contained 12 bases not matched to a gene. Germline CDR1 and CDR2: SNHLY and FYNNEI. CDR3 region: CASRNLGKQGSYEQYF. Here the CDR3 DNA reads TGTGCCAGCAGAAATCTGGGCAAACAGGGGTCCTACGAGCAGTACTTC.

A note on this clonotype: This may be a read error, as it is one base from a much larger clone. The V call is TRBV4-1, the J call TRBJ1-1; D is possibly TRBD1 (5 bases). The CDR3 is made up of 13 amino acids. Trimming removed 8 bases at V and 1 base at J, with 11 bases between. Germline V lookup: CDR1 MGHRA, CDR2 YSYEKL. In DNA, the CDR3 is TGCGCCAGCGGACACACAGGGAACACTGAAGCTTTCTTT. Its protein is CASGHTGNTEAFF.

This clonotype was seen a handful of times. The chain joins TRBV13 to TRBJ2-7; TRBD2 might be the D (6 bases). Germline lookup yields CDR1 PRHDT and CDR2 FYEKMQ (reference sequence). Deletions cut 10 bases from V and 1 base from J, with 8 bases between. The CDR3 contains 11 residues. In nucleotides, the CDR3 is TGTGCCATCGGGACTTCCTACGAGCAGTACTTC. It codes for CAIGTSYEQYF. Full variable domain (outside the CDR3, taken from reference TRBV13 and TRBJ2-7): AAGVIQSPRHLIKEKRETATLKCYPIPRHDTVYWYQQGPGQDPQFLISFYEKMQSDKGSIPDRFSAQQFSDYHSELNMSSLELGDSALYFCAIGTSYEQYFGPGTRLTVT.

This clonotype was seen many times. The rearrangement links TRBV12-3 or TRBV12-4 to TRBJ2-5; 8 bases line up with TRBD2. The CDR3 has 13 residues. V was clipped by 7 bases and J by 7 bases; unmatched bases: 8. The CDR3, as DNA: TGTGCCAGCATGGGGACTAGTTTGGGGACCCAGTACTTC. Protein product: CASMGTSLGTQYF.

This clonotype was detected many times. The J gene is TRBJ1-2, the V gene TRBV5-5; the D is unclear. V was pared by 0 bases and J by 5 bases, with 2 bases between. Per germline, CDR1 SGHKS and CDR2 YYEKEE (reference sequence). The CDR3 is 11 residues long. In nucleotides, the CDR3 is TGTGCCAGCAGCTTGGAGTATGGCTACACCTTC. The encoded protein is CASSLEYGYTF.

The J gene is TRBJ2-1, the V gene TRBV7-9; 12 bases are shared with TRBD2. Germline-derived CDR1 and CDR2 are SEHNR and FQNEAQ (reference sequence). After removal of 5 bases from V and 7 bases from J, the junction contained 6 bases not matched to a gene. The CDR3 is made up of 15 amino acids. CDR3 amino acids: CASSPRLAGENEQFF. In DNA, the CDR3 is TGTGCCAGCAGCCCCAGACTAGCGGGGGAAAATGAGCAGTTCTTC. Full variable domain (remainder filled in from reference TRBV7-9 and TRBJ2-1): DTGVSQNPRHKITKRGQNVTFRCDPISEHNRLYWYRQTLGQGPEFLTYFQNEAQLEKSRLLSDRFSAERPKGSFSTLEIQRTEQGDSAMYLCASSPRLAGENEQFFGPGTRLTVL.

This clonotype was detected ten times or more. The CDR3 protein is CASREDRLSEQYF. The CDR3 DNA sequence: TGTGCCAGCAGAGAAGACAGGCTCTCCGAGCAGTACTTC. This rearrangement joins TRBV6-5 to TRBJ2-7; D is possibly TRBD1 (6 bases). This CDR3 is 13 amino acids long. Germline assignment: CDR1 MNHEY and CDR2 SVGAGI. Trimming pared 6 bases from V and 6 bases from J, leaving 15 bases between.

CDR3 DNA: TGTGCCAGCAGGAGCGGGGCCAACACAGATACGCAGTATTTT. It translates to CASRSGANTDTQYF. The V and J genes are TRBV28 and TRBJ2-3, with 7 bases aligning to TRBD2. CDR1 MDHEN and CDR2 SYDVKM come from the germline V gene. The CDR3 totals 14 residues. V shed 6 bases and J 2 bases; nucleotides not matched to a gene: 5.

This clonotype was counted at least ten times. This chain joins TRBV10-3 and TRBJ2-1; TRBD1 aligns across 9 bases. Per germline, CDR1 ENHRY and CDR2 SYGVKD. Trimming took 11 bases from V and 1 from J; bases not matched to a gene: 3. CDR3 length: 13 amino acids. In nucleotides, the CDR3 is TGTGCCCTTGGACAGGGGTCCTACAATGAGCAGTTCTTC. Protein sequence: CALGQGSYNEQFF.

The chain carries TRBV3-1 and TRBJ2-4; weak D call: TRBD1 (6 bases). The CDR3 is 16 residues long. Germline lookup yields CDR1 LGHDT and CDR2 YNNKEL (reference sequence). V lost 6 bases to trimming and J lost 13 bases, with 28 bases between them. The CDR3 is CASSRPTGIRYNEQYF. CDR3 nucleotide sequence: TGTGCCAGCAGTCGCCCTACAGGGATCCGCTACAATGAGCAGTACTTC.

The chain links TRBV7-3 to TRBJ2-3, with D possibly matching TRBD1 (6 bases). Germline CDR1 SGHTA, CDR2 FQGTGA. This CDR3 is built from 14 residues. V gave up 8 bases and J gave up 3 bases, with 15 bases separating them. CDR3 region: CASARGSGTDTQYF. CDR3 sequence (DNA): TGTGCCAGCGCCAGGGGCTCAGGGACAGATACGCAGTATTTT.

This clonotype was found a few times. This chain connects TRBV9 to TRBJ2-5; D may be TRBD2 (6 bases). This CDR3 spans 16 amino acids. CDR1 and CDR2 from the germline V gene are SGDLS and YYNGEE. Between the trimmed V and J ends, which lost 0 bases and 11 bases, there was a span of 23 bases. CDR3 nucleotide sequence: TGTGCCAGCAGCGTAGTAGGGGACTCCCGACTCAATGAGCAGTACTTC. Encoded protein: CASSVVGDSRLNEQYF. The whole variable domain, filled in from reference TRBV9 and TRBJ2-5, reads DSGVTQTPKHLITATGQRVTLRCSPRSGDLSVYWYQQSLDQGLQFLIQYYNGEERAKGNILERFSAQQFPDLHSELNLSSLELGDSALYFCASSVVGDSRLNEQYFGPGTRLLVL.

The J gene is TRBJ1-6, the V gene TRBV5-6; weak D call: TRBD1 (6 bases). Trimming left V 4 bases short and J 9 bases short, with 11 bases between. Germline lookup yields CDR1 SGHDT and CDR2 YYEEEE. The length of the CDR3 is 13 residues. Written as DNA, the CDR3 is TGTGCCAGCAGCACAACAGGGATTTCACCCCTCCACTTT. Its translation is CASSTTGISPLHF.